This T cell receptor beta chain originates from a study of blood T cell repertoires in COVID-19. This clone has only a few counts. The V segment lost 0 bases and the J segment 4 bases; nucleotides outside the gene matches: 10. The length of the CDR3 is 16 residues. In germline, CDR1 is SGHRS, CDR2 YFSETQ. Under the authors' procedure: Amplification with reference gene primers provided the estimates of nucleated cell counts. The assay was immunoSEQ multiplex PCR, and TCRdb's table has in-frame clones only and misses some. V and J calls and clone size are as listed in that table; D and trimming were resolved from the DNA. The repertoire consists of about 160,000 clones, with roughly 80% occurring once and the leading ten covering roughly 19%.

The origin of this receptor is an elderly woman with acute or convalescent COVID-19. The V gene is TRBV5-1, the J gene TRBJ2-7; 7 nucleotides align to TRBD2. Material for sequencing was peripheral blood. DNA for the CDR3: TGCGCCAGCAGCTTGGGTATGGCAAGGGAGGGGTACGAGCAGTACTTC. This sequence encodes CASSLGMAREGYEQYF.